One and the same sample provided the 13 T cell receptor beta chains below, sequenced in a study of blood T cells in healthy people across ages. It was with a sample-barcoded 5' primer and a J-beta primer mix that a second PCR of about 6 to 12 cycles was run. TCRdb used MiXCR to reprocess the 5' RACE reads, holding one entry per CDR3 protein. The sample contains hundreds of thousands of distinct CDR3 sequences, about 30% of which appear only once. Sequenced: blood. The receptors derive from a woman aged 80 or over in good health.

In this sample, this clonotype turned up many times. The chain recombines TRBV7-3 with TRBJ2-4; possible D gene TRBD1, 6 bases. Trimming cost V 1 base and J 3 bases, with 13 bases left between them. CDR3 length: 16 amino acids. Germline lookup yields CDR1 SGHTA and CDR2 FQGTGA. This CDR3 is CASSLKGEQLKNIQYF. The DNA for the CDR3 is TGTGCCAGCAGCTTAAAGGGGGAACAACTCAAAAACATTCAGTACTTC.

The V gene is TRBV11-2, the J gene TRBJ2-1, with D tentatively TRBD2 (5 bases). Trimming cost V 2 bases and J 0 bases, with 11 bases left between them. CDR3 size: 16 residues. Germline CDR1 is SGHAT and CDR2 is FQNNGV. CDR3 in amino acids: CASSLTGLPSYNEQFF. The CDR3 DNA follows: TGTGCCAGCAGCTTAACCGGACTCCCCTCCTACAATGAGCAGTTCTTC.

This clonotype was detected a few times. The chain couples TRBV19 to TRBJ1-1; D call uncertain. V lost 9 bases to trimming and J lost 8 bases, with 19 bases between them. Germline CDR1 LNHDA, CDR2 SQIVND (reference sequence). This CDR3 is built from 13 residues. Here the CDR3 reads CASLINPDGEAFF. The CDR3 DNA reads TGTGCCAGCCTAATCAACCCGGACGGAGAAGCTTTCTTT.

The chain carries TRBV7-2 and TRBJ2-7, with 8 bases identical to TRBD2. This CDR3 is 15 amino acids long. The germline gives CDR1 SGHTA, CDR2 FQGNSA. The V and J ends lost 3 bases and 0 bases, in that order; junction bases with no gene match: 4. The CDR3 coding sequence is TGTGCCAGCAGCTTCGGCGGGAGGCTCTCCTACGAGCAGTACTTC. Translating gives CASSFGGRLSYEQYF.

This clonotype was counted at least ten times. V usage is TRBV12-3 or TRBV12-4 and J usage is TRBJ1-5, with no clear D. There are 14 residues in the CDR3. V dropped 5 bases and J dropped 0 bases, with 8 bases sitting between them. This CDR3 reads CASSHSFSNQPQHF. In DNA, the CDR3 is TGTGCCAGCAGTCACAGTTTTAGCAATCAGCCCCAGCATTTT.

This clonotype was found many times. The chain combines TRBV4-1 with TRBJ2-1, with 9 bases identical to TRBD2. CDR1 and CDR2 from the germline V gene are MGHRA and YSYEKL. The CDR3 loop spans 15 amino acids. V lost 4 bases, J lost 7 bases, and 8 bases stayed unmatched. The CDR3 reads CASSRLGLAGNEQFF. CDR3 sequence (DNA): TGCGCCAGCAGCCGCTTGGGGCTAGCGGGGAATGAGCAGTTCTTC.

The sample holds a few counts of this clonotype. With a much larger clone just one base away, this may be a read error. Because the CDR3's place on the DNA is in doubt, the DNA is left out and the CDR3 is given as listed by TCRdb. The CDR3 loop reads CASSLVAGGNSPPHF. This sequence joins TRBV7-2 and TRBJ1-6; TRBD1 reflects the table's D call only, with no check against the DNA. Germline CDR1 is SGHTA and CDR2 is FQGNSA. The CDR3 totals 15 residues, both ends included.

This clonotype was seen a handful of times. This chain connects TRBV4-3 to TRBJ1-3, with TRBD1 matching 7 bases. The CDR3 consists of 18 residues. V trimming: 0 bases; J trimming: 0 bases; junction bases outside the gene matches: 8. Per germline, CDR1 LGHNA and CDR2 YSLEER. CDR3 loop: CASSQELRDRYSGNTIYF. DNA of the CDR3: TGCGCCAGCAGCCAAGAACTCAGGGACAGATACTCTGGAAACACCATATATTTT.

This clonotype was picked up a small number of times. The gene calls are TRBV12-3 or TRBV12-4 and TRBJ1-2; D is possibly TRBD1 (5 bases). With 2 bases removed from V and 4 bases from J, the gap between germline ends came to 14 bases. The CDR3 sequence is 15 residues long. The CDR3 bases are TGTGCCAGCAGTTTAAGGCAGGGAAATCGCTATGGCTACACCTTC. As protein: CASSLRQGNRYGYTF.

This clonotype came up a few times. The V gene is TRBV5-1, the J gene TRBJ1-4, with D perhaps TRBD1 (6 bases). There are 15 residues in the CDR3. CDR1 and CDR2 from the germline V gene are SGHRS and YFSETQ. Deletions cut 5 bases from V and 7 bases from J, with 18 bases between. The DNA of the CDR3 is TGCGCCAGCAGGCGATCGGAGGGACATGGTGAAAAACTGTTTTTT. It translates to CASRRSEGHGEKLFF.

The chain has TRBV12-3 or TRBV12-4 and TRBJ1-4; possible D gene TRBD1, 5 bases. The V end was cut by 6 bases, the J end by 0 bases, with 8 bases between. The CDR3 loop spans 14 amino acids. CDR3 amino acids: CASRQTATNEKLFF. CDR3 in DNA: TGTGCCAGCAGACAGACAGCAACTAATGAAAAACTGTTTTTT.

This clonotype appeared once. The chain combines TRBV20-1 with TRBJ1-5, with 7 bases lining up with TRBD1. In germline, CDR1 is DFQATT, CDR2 SNEGSKA (reference sequence). The CDR3 is 15 residues long. J was trimmed by 7 bases and V by 3 bases; bases with no gene match: 12. CDR3: CSASPPTGERQPQHF. CDR3 nucleotides: TGCAGTGCTAGTCCCCCAACAGGGGAGCGCCAGCCCCAGCATTTT.

To note about this clonotype: One base away lies a much larger clone, so this may be a sequencing read error. This rearrangement joins TRBV6-1 to TRBJ2-4; 8 bases agree with TRBD1. The germline V gene encodes CDR1 MNHNS and CDR2 SASEGT. This CDR3 has 13 amino acids. Trimming at V came to 6 bases and at J to 9 bases, leaving 7 bases not matched to a gene. The chain's CDR3 is CASRDGQGGIQYF. CDR3 sequence (DNA): TGTGCCAGCAGGGATGGACAGGGCGGCATTCAGTACTTC.